This is a list of T cell receptor beta chains from one sample in a study of T cell responses to AZD1222 COVID-19 vaccine. Sequencing used immunoSEQ multiplex PCR; TCRdb keeps in-frame clones, though not all of them. The data contain roughly 120,000 clones, approximately 85% of them singletons. The sample consisted of peripheral blood, taken on day 0 of AZD1222 vaccination. These receptors were taken from an adult in good health. CDR3s leave out the opening cysteine and the closing phenylalanine or tryptophan.

TRBV4-3	TRBJ2-1	ASSQDSGGLYNEQF
TRBV11-3	TRBJ1-1	ASSRGGGTEAF
TRBV7-8	TRBJ2-7	ASSYETGSYEQY
TRBV28	TRBJ2-5	ASRGDSRGPQY
TRBV11-2	TRBJ2-5	ASSPSDTYQETQY
TRBV27	TRBJ1-2	ASSSLSTQGGNYGYT
TRBV5-6	TRBJ2-7	ASSLAYGEQY
TRBV6-4	TRBJ2-7	ASSDQDAVYEQY
TRBV7-6	TRBJ1-5	ASSHGSTQPQH
TRBV6-1	TRBJ1-6	ASSEAEGVYSPLH
TRBV28	TRBJ1-2	ASSLGTGPFFGYT
TRBV2	TRBJ1-1	ASSTLLGITEAF
TRBV30	TRBJ1-6	AWSVGAATNSPLH
TRBV7-2	TRBJ1-4	ASSSLWGEKLF
TRBV6-5	TRBJ1-2	ASRQLLDRDYGYT
TRBV5-4	TRBJ2-7	ASSPRQGGIGYEQY
TRBV11-2	TRBJ2-2	ASSLESRQGGLELF
TRBV14	TRBJ1-4	ASSQGPPGEKLF
TRBV28	TRBJ1-5	ASSLGQPQH
TRBV10-3	TRBJ1-2	AISVSQDYGYT
TRBV4-2	TRBJ2-3	ASSQGPDTYTDTQY
TRBV7-2	TRBJ2-7	ASTKEASIYEQY
TRBV6-5	TRBJ1-1	ASRPFLEGTEAF
TRBV2	TRBJ1-6	ASKMDRGRGSPLH
TRBV11-3	TRBJ2-3	ASSYDPRLAGERDTQY
TRBV19	TRBJ1-2	ASSTLGWNYGYT
TRBV5-4	TRBJ2-7	ASSPVSTSGVGEQY
TRBV14	TRBJ1-6	ASSTQGASPLH
TRBV5-1	TRBJ1-2	ASSLVGESSGYT
TRBV29-1	TRBJ2-5	SADSGGGETQY
TRBV24-1	TRBJ1-2	ATHPPGHREGQVGYT
TRBV11-1	TRBJ1-1	ASSLFSNTEAF
TRBV2	TRBJ1-5	ASSGTGGNQPQH
TRBV4-2	TRBJ1-1	ASSQGWAEDTEAF
TRBV28	TRBJ2-5	ASSSPRATQKETQY
TRBV2	TRBJ1-6	ASSHNSPLH
TRBV7-2	TRBJ1-5	ASSTQGISNQPQH
TRBV14	TRBJ2-1	ASSQESQGLAGPVQGNEQF